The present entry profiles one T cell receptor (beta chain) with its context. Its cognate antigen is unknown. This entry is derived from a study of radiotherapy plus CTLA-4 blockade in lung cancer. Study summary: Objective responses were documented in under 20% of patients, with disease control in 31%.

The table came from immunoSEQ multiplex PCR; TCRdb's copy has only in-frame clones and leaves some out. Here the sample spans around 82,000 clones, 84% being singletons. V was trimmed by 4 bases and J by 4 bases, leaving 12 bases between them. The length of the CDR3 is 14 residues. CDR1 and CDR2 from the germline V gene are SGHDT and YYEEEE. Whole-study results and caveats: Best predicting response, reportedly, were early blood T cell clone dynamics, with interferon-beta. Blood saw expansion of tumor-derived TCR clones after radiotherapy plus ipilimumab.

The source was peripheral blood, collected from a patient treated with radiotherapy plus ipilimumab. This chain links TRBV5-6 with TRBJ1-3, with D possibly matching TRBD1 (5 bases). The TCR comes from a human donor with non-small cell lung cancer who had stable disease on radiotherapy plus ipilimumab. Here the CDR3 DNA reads TGTGCCAGCAGCGCTCCGGGACCAGGAAACACCATATATTTT. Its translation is CASSAPGPGNTIYF.